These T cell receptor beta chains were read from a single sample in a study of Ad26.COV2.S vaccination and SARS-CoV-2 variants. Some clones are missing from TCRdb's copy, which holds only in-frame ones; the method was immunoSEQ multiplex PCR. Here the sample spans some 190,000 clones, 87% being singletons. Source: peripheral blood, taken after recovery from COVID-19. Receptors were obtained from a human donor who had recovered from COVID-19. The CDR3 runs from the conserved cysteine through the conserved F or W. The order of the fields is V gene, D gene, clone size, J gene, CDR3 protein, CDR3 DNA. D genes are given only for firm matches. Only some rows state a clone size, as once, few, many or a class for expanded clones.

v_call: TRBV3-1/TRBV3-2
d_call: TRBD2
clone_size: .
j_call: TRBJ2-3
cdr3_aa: CASSRYHLLASGRRSTDTQYF
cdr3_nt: TGTGCCAGCAGCCGATATCATCTTCTGGCTAGCGGGAGGCGGAGCACAGATACGCAGTATTTT

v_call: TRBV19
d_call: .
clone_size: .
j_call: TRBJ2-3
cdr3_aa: CASSLNGGTDTQYF
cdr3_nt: TGTGCCAGTAGCCTGAACGGGGGCACAGATACGCAGTATTTT

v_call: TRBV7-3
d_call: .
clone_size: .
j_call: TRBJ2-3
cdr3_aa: CASSKDTDTQYF
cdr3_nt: TGTGCCAGCAGCAAAGACACAGATACGCAGTATTTT

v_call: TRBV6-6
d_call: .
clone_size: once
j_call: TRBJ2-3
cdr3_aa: CASSYRTEIYTDTQYF
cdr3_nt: TGTGCCAGCAGTTACAGAACAGAAATTTACACAGATACGCAGTATTTT

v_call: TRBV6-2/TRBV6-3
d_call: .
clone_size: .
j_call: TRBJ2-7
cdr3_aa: CASSYQSSYEQYF
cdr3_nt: TGTGCCAGCAGTTACCAGAGCTCCTACGAGCAGTACTTC

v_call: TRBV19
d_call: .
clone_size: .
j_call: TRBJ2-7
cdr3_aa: CASSISGWTYEQYF
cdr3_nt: TGTGCCAGTAGTATTTCCGGGTGGACCTACGAGCAGTACTTC

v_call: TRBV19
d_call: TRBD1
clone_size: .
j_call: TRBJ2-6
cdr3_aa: CASSIRDRVIGGANVLTF
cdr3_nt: TGTGCCAGTAGTATACGGGACAGGGTAATTGGTGGGGCCAACGTCCTGACTTTC

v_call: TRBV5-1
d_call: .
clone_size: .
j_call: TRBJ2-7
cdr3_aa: CASSLRRGDEQYF
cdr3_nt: TGCGCCAGCTCACTTCGCAGGGGCGACGAGCAGTACTTC

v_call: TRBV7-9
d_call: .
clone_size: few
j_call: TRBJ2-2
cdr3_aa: CASSRAGVPGELFF
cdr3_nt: TGTGCCAGCAGCAGGGCAGGGGTCCCCGGGGAGCTGTTTTTT

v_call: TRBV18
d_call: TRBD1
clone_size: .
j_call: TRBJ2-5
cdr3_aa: CASSPPTDRTQTQYF
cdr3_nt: TGTGCCAGCTCACCACCGACGGACAGGACCCAGACCCAGTACTTC

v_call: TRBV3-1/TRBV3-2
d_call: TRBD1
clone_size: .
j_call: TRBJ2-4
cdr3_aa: CASSRAGTGVGDIQYF
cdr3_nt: TGTGCCAGCAGCCGAGCCGGGACAGGGGTTGGCGACATTCAGTACTTC

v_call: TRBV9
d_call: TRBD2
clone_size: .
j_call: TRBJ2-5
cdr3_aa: CASSGYGAGAQGTQYF
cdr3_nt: TGTGCCAGCAGCGGGTATGGAGCGGGGGCCCAGGGGACCCAGTACTTC

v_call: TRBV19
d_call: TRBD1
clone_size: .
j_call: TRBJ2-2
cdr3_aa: CASSLGQGATGELFF
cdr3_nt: TGTGCCAGTAGTCTCGGACAGGGGGCCACCGGGGAGCTGTTTTTT

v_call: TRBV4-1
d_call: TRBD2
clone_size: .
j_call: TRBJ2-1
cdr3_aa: CASSHALAVNEQFF
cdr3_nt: TGCGCCAGCAGCCATGCACTAGCGGTCAATGAGCAGTTCTTC

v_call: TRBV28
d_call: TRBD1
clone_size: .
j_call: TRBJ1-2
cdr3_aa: CASSPTLPTGGGGYTF
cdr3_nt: TGTGCCAGCAGTCCTACCCTTCCTACAGGGGGAGGTGGCTACACCTTC

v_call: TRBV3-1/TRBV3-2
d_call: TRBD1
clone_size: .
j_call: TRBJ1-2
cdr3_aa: CASSQGDRYGYTF
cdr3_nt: TGTGCCAGCAGCCAAGGGGACAGATATGGCTACACCTTC

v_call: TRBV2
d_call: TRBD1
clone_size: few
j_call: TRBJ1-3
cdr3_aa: CASSDKGTGRNTIYF
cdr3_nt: TGTGCCAGCTCTGACAAGGGGACAGGGAGAAACACCATATATTTT

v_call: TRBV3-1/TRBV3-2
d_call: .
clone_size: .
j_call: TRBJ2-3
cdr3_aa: CASSQDRGTDTQYF
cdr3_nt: TGTGCCAGCAGCCAAGATAGGGGCACAGATACGCAGTATTTT

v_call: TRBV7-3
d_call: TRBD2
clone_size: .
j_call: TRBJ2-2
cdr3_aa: CASSLDGGLNTGELFF
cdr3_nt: TGTGCCAGCAGCCTTGACGGGGGGTTGAACACCGGGGAGCTGTTTTTT

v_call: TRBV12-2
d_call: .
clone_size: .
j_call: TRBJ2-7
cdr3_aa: CASRLSQDEQYF
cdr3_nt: TGTGCAAGTCGCCTTTCACAGGACGAGCAGTACTTC

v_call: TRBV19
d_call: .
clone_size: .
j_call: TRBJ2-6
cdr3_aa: CASSIAPRHSGANVLTF
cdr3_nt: TGTGCCAGTAGTATAGCACCGCGCCACTCTGGGGCCAACGTCCTGACTTTC

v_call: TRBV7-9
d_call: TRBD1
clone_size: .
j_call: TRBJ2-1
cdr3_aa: CASSLRDRGYNEQFF
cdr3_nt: TGTGCCAGCAGCTTGCGGGACAGGGGGTACAATGAGCAGTTCTTC

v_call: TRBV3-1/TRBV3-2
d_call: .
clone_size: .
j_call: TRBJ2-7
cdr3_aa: CASSQSYEQYF
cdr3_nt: TGTGCCAGCAGCCAATCCTACGAGCAGTACTTC

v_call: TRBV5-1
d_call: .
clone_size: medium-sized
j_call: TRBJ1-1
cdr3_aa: CASSLASFRGEDTEAFF
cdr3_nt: TGCGCCAGCAGCTTGGCTTCATTCAGGGGTGAGGACACTGAAGCTTTCTTT

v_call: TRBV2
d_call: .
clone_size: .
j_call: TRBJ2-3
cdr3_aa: CASSDPRYTQYF
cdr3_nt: TGTGCCAGCAGTGATCCCAGATATACGCAGTATTTT

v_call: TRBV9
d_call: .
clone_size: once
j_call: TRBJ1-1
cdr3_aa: CASSVGPGLNTEAFF
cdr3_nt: TGTGCCAGCAGCGTAGGGCCAGGGCTGAACACTGAAGCTTTCTTT

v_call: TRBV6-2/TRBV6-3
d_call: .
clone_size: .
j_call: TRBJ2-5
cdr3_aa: CASSPLGSLETQYF
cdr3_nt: TGTGCCAGCAGTCCCCTCGGAAGCCTGGAGACCCAGTACTTC

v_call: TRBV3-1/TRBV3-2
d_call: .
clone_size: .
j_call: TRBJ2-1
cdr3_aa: CASSQFSNEQFF
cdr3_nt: TGTGCCAGCAGCCAATTTAGCAATGAGCAGTTCTTC

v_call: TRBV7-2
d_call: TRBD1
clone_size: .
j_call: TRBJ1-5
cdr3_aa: CASSLTTGDQPQHF
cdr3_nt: TGTGCCAGCAGCTTAACGACAGGGGATCAGCCCCAGCATTTT

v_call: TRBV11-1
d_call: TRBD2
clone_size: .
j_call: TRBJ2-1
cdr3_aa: CASSLQGTSGYNEQFF
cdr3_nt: TGTGCCAGCAGCTTACAGGGGACTAGCGGTTACAATGAGCAGTTCTTC

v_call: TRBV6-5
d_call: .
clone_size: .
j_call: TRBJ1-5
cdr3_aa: CASSLHQGQPQHF
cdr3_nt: TGTGCCAGCAGTTTGCACCAGGGTCAGCCCCAGCATTTT

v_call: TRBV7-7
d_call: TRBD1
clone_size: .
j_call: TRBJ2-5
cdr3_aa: CASSLGSGGETQYF
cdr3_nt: TGTGCCAGCAGCTTAGGATCAGGGGGAGAGACCCAGTACTTC

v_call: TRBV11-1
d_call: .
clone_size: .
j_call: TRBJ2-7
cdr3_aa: CASSSDYEQYF
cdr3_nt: TGTGCCAGCAGCTCAGACTACGAGCAGTACTTC

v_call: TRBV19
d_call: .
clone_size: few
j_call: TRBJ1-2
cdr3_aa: CASSTPRAANYGYTF
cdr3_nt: TGTGCCAGTAGTACCCCTCGGGCCGCCAACTATGGCTACACCTTC

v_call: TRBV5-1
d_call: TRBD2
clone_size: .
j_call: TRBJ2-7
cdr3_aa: CASSLGGAGGYEQYF
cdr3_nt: TGCGCCAGCAGCTTGGGGGGAGCGGGAGGGTACGAGCAGTACTTC

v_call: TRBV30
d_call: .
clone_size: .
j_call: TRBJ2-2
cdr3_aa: CAWSWGPAGAGELFF
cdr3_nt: TGTGCCTGGAGTTGGGGACCAGCGGGCGCCGGGGAGCTGTTTTTT

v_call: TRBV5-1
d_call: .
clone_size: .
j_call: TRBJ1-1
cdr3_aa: CASSPSRDSKAFF
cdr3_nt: TGCGCCAGCAGCCCCAGTCGAGACAGTAAAGCTTTCTTT

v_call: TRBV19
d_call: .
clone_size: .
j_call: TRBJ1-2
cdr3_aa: CASSRGESWRHGYTF
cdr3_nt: TGTGCCAGTAGTAGGGGAGAGTCTTGGCGTCATGGCTACACCTTC

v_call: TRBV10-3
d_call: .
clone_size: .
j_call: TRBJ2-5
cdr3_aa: CAIRRQDQETQYF
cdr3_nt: TGTGCCATCCGTAGACAGGACCAAGAGACCCAGTACTTC

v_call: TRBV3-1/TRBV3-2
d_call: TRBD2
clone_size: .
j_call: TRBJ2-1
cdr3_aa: CASSQQRGGHEQFF
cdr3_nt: TGTGCCAGCAGCCAACAGCGGGGGGGCCATGAGCAGTTCTTC

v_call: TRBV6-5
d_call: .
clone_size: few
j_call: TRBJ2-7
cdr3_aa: CASSYSPGPLYEQYF
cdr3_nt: TGTGCCAGCAGTTACTCACCCGGGCCCCTCTACGAGCAGTACTTC